The source of this T cell receptor beta chain is a study of shared clonotypes between healthy human individuals. Method: immunoSEQ multiplex PCR; TCRdb's copy keeps in-frame clones and lacks some. Among hundreds of thousands of clones listed, approximately 71% were seen once. The CDR3 is 12 amino acids. Germline lookup yields CDR1 SQVTM and CDR2 ANQGSEA. Trimming left V 0 bases short and J 3 bases short, with 6 bases between. The receptor comes from a middle-aged woman in good health. Some clones in this sample may be carry-over from other donors' samples. What was sequenced was PBMCs. The chain is built from TRBV29-1 and TRBJ2-7; D is undetermined. In DNA form, the CDR3 reads TGCAGCGTTGAAGATCCGTTCTACGAGCAGTACTTC. Protein sequence: CSVEDPFYEQYF.